The 13 T cell receptor beta chains below all came from one sample that was sequenced in a study of blood T cell repertoires in COVID-19. Generated by immunoSEQ multiplex PCR, the TCRdb table keeps only in-frame clones and is missing some. The sample gives about 190,000 clones, roughly 84% of which show up once; roughly a tenth is in the top ten. The sequenced material came from peripheral blood. These receptors were collected from an elderly woman with active or convalescent COVID-19.

The chain is built from TRBV28 and TRBJ1-1; the D gene is possibly TRBD1 (5 bases). Germline CDR1 reads MDHEN; CDR2 reads SYDVKM. This CDR3 comprises 14 residues. Trimming removed 8 bases from V and 4 bases from J, with 17 bases in between. CDR3 sequence (DNA): TGTGCCAGCCCACCCCAGGGTCGAATCACTGAAGCTTTCTTT. As protein: CASPPQGRITEAFF.

The rearrangement joins TRBV27 to TRBJ1-2; D might be TRBD1 (6 bases). CDR1 and CDR2 (germline): MNHEY, SMNVEV (reference sequence). The ends were cut back, 6 bases at V and 3 bases at J, with 11 bases in the middle. The CDR3 spans 13 residues. The CDR3 protein is CASSTGWDYGYTF. In DNA form, the CDR3 reads TGTGCCAGCAGCACAGGGTGGGACTATGGCTACACCTTC.

The gene calls are TRBV18 and TRBJ2-7; possibly TRBD2 for D (5 bases). Trimming shortened V by 3 bases and J by 0 bases, and 12 bases separated the two germline ends. This CDR3 contains 15 residues. Germline CDR1 reads KGHSH; CDR2 reads LQKENI. The CDR3 DNA reads TGTGCCAGCTCACCTAGCGTTGGACGCTCCTACGAGCAGTACTTC. This gives the protein CASSPSVGRSYEQYF. The whole variable domain, remainder taken from reference TRBV18 and TRBJ2-7, is NAGVMQNPRHLVRRRGQEARLRCSPMKGHSHVYWYRQLPEEGLKFMVYLQKENIIDESGMPKERFSAEFPKEGPSILRIQQVVRGDSAAYFCASSPSVGRSYEQYFGPGTRLTVT.

The chain links TRBV5-4 to TRBJ1-2; 7 nucleotides align to TRBD1. The CDR3 covers 15 residues. Trimming cost V 0 bases and J 4 bases; bases outside gene matches: 6. Germline CDR1 and CDR2: SGHNT and YYREEE (reference sequence). CDR3: CASSLVQGQRYGYTF. CDR3 DNA sequence: TGTGCCAGCAGCTTGGTACAGGGACAGCGCTATGGCTACACCTTC.

The rearrangement joins TRBV5-1 to TRBJ2-1; TRBD2 matches 14 bases. The CDR3 length is 19 residues. Germline V gene data show CDR1 as SGHRS and CDR2 as YFSETQ. Trimming removed 4 bases from V and 2 bases from J; junction bases left unmatched: 11. CDR3 in amino acids: CASSAPGLAGVEAYNEQFF. The CDR3 nucleotides are TGCGCCAGCAGCGCTCCGGGACTAGCGGGAGTGGAGGCCTACAATGAGCAGTTCTTC.

The chain recombines TRBV6-4 with TRBJ1-2; 7 bases match TRBD1. The trim removed 7 bases at V and 8 bases at J, leaving 4 bases unmatched. Germline CDR1 and CDR2: MRHNA and SNTAGT. The length of the CDR3 is 11 residues. For the CDR3, the DNA is TGTGCCAGCAAAGGGGGCCGGGGCTACACCTTC. It translates to CASKGGRGYTF.

This clone came up once. This rearrangement joins TRBV14 to TRBJ1-1, with unresolved D. CDR1 is SGHDN and CDR2 is FVKESK in the germline V gene. The CDR3 length is 14 residues. V was pared by 1 base and J by 0 bases, with 6 bases between. The CDR3 loop is CASSQAPVNTEAFF. The CDR3, as DNA: TGTGCCAGCAGCCAAGCTCCAGTGAACACTGAAGCTTTCTTT.

This chain links TRBV30 with TRBJ1-4; 10 bases are shared with TRBD1. The CDR3 covers 14 residues. J was trimmed by 7 bases and V by 2 bases; bases with no gene match: 4. Per germline, CDR1 GTSNPN and CDR2 SVGIG (reference sequence). CDR3 sequence (DNA): TGTGCCTGGAGTCGACAGGGGGCGGGTGAAAAACTGTTTTTT. It specifies CAWSRQGAGEKLFF. Full variable domain (outside the CDR3, taken from reference TRBV30 and TRBJ1-4): SQTIHQWPATLVQPVGSPLSLECTVEGTSNPNLYWYRQAAGRGLQLLFYSVGIGQISSEVPQNLSASRPQDRQFILSSKKLLLSDSGFYLCAWSRQGAGEKLFFGSGTQLSVL.

This sequence joins TRBV5-1 and TRBJ1-1, with D possibly matching TRBD1 (6 bases). Germline lookup yields CDR1 SGHRS and CDR2 YFSETQ. The length of the CDR3 is 14 residues. With 2 bases removed from V and 1 base from J, the gap between germline ends came to 9 bases. The CDR3 protein is CASSFAGENTEAFF. The DNA for the CDR3 is TGCGCCAGCAGCTTCGCAGGGGAGAACACTGAAGCTTTCTTT. The full variable domain, with the rest looked up from reference TRBV5-1 and TRBJ1-1, is KAGVTQTPRYLIKTRGQQVTLSCSPISGHRSVSWYQQTPGQGLQFLFEYFSETQRNKGNFPGRFSGRQFSNSRSEMNVSTLELGDSALYLCASSFAGENTEAFFGQGTRLTVV.

This clone was seen a handful of times. Other DNA sequences within the sample encode an identical CDR3. This sequence joins TRBV5-1 and TRBJ1-1; D is unclear. V dropped 5 bases and J dropped 6 bases, with 11 bases sitting between them. Germline loops: CDR1 SGHRS, CDR2 YFSETQ. CDR3 length: 12 residues. CDR3 loop: CASSLEGAEAFF. In DNA form, the CDR3 reads TGCGCCAGCAGTCTAGAAGGAGCTGAAGCTTTCTTT.

This chain joins TRBV5-1 and TRBJ1-3, with D perhaps TRBD1 (5 bases). The V end lost 1 base, the J end lost 0 bases, and 11 bases lay between the germline ends. The germline gives CDR1 SGHRS, CDR2 YFSETQ. This CDR3 has 16 residues. CDR3 nucleotides: TGCGCCAGCAGCTTGACAGGTGTTTCCTCTGGAAACACCATATATTTT. Translating gives CASSLTGVSSGNTIYF.

This sequence joins TRBV27 and TRBJ2-7; D is perhaps TRBD1 (6 bases). V was pared by 5 bases and J by 0 bases, with 17 bases between. The CDR3 loop spans 16 amino acids. Germline V gives CDR1 MNHEY, CDR2 SMNVEV (reference sequence). CDR3 sequence: CASSPARQAISYEQYF. In DNA, the CDR3 is TGTGCCAGCAGTCCTGCCCGACAGGCTATCTCCTACGAGCAGTACTTC.

In DNA form, the CDR3 reads TGTGCCAGCAGCCTTGGGGGCACCTCGAACACTGAAGCTTTCTTT. Translated, it gives CASSLGGTSNTEAFF. The rearrangement links TRBV9 to TRBJ1-1; perhaps TRBD1 as D (6 bases). The CDR3 sequence is 15 residues long. The germline V and J ends were trimmed by 4 bases and 1 base, with 14 bases remaining between them. Germline values: CDR1 SGDLS, CDR2 YYNGEE.